The following is a T cell receptor beta chain sequence with its context. This entry is derived from a study of T cells after yellow fever vaccination. TCRdb used MiXCR to reprocess the 5' RACE reads, holding one entry per CDR3 protein. The sample shows approximately 160,000 distinct CDR3 sequences, about a tenth of them seen only once. Losses at the gene ends were 4 bases for V and 3 bases for J; bases not matched to a gene: 12. This CDR3 is 16 amino acids long. CDR1 and CDR2 (germline): SGHRS, YFSETQ. The sample consisted of CD8+ T cells sorted from PBMCs, taken 45 days after the yellow fever booster vaccination. The chain combines TRBV5-1 with TRBJ2-5; TRBD2 agrees at 7 bases. The TCR comes from a man younger than 35 who received the YFV17D yellow fever vaccine. CDR3 nucleotides: TGCGCCAGCAGCGTTTGGGTAGCGGGCTCGGAAGAGACCCAGTACTTC. It specifies CASSVWVAGSEETQYF.